One sample yielded the 8 T cell receptor beta chains listed below, sequenced in a study of identical twins (dated by TCRdb to 2016 to 2017). Library preparation was by 5' RACE. The reads were generated on an Illumina HiSeq 2000. TCRdb applied fastp at Q25 and MiXCR to the public reads, then kept only in-frame beta chains. Each entry is one CDR3 protein sequence, shown with its most common DNA and genes. The sample table lists about 890,000 distinct CDR3 sequences, about 12% of them with a count of one. The top ten constitute 1.5% to 2% of the sample. This sample was also put to use in a study of yellow fever vaccine responses in identical twins.

The specimen was PBMCs. These receptors all come from a woman younger than 35 in good health.

On this clonotype: A much larger clonotype is one base distant, so this may be a read error. This chain links TRBV5-1 with TRBJ2-2; tentative D call: TRBD2 (5 bases). The CDR3 contains 14 residues. Per germline, CDR1 SGHRS and CDR2 YFSETQ. The CDR3 loop is CASSLASRAGELLF. For the CDR3, the DNA is TGCGCCAGCAGCTTGGCAAGTAGGGCCGGGGAGCTGCTTTTT.

The rearrangement joins TRBV3-1 to TRBJ2-7; D may be TRBD2 (6 bases). Germline loops: CDR1 LGHDT, CDR2 YNNKEL (reference sequence). CDR3 length: 15 residues. Between the trimmed V and J ends, which lost 3 bases and 3 bases, there was a span of 15 bases. CDR3 DNA: TGTGCCAGCAGCCATCGGAGGAGGGCTAACTACGAGCAGTACTTC. It specifies CASSHRRRANYEQYF.

This clonotype showed up many times. The chain employs TRBV5-5 and TRBJ1-6; 11 positions agree with TRBD1. This CDR3 region has 16 residues. V was clipped by 0 bases and J by 9 bases; unmatched bases: 5. Per the germline V gene, CDR1 is SGHKS and CDR2 is YYEKEE (reference sequence). CDR3 coding DNA: TGTGCCAGCAGCTTGGCCGGGACAGGGGGTGGTTCACCCCTCCACTTT. Its translation: CASSLAGTGGGSPLHF.

The V call is TRBV20-1, the J call TRBJ2-2; 10 bases fit TRBD2. V gave up 0 bases and J gave up 4 bases; unmatched junction bases: 8. The CDR3 consists of 17 residues. The V gene's germline CDR1 is DFQATT and CDR2 SNEGSKA (reference sequence). The CDR3 coding sequence is TGCAGTGCTAGAGATCTCCTAGCGGGGGTGGTCACCGGGGAGCTGTTTTTT. Amino acid sequence: CSARDLLAGVVTGELFF.

This clonotype came up a few times. This chain links TRBV10-3 with TRBJ1-4, with unresolved D. The germline CDR1 and CDR2 sequences are ENHRY and SYGVKD. The CDR3 sequence is 13 residues long. The germline V and J ends were trimmed by 4 bases and 6 bases, with 9 bases remaining between them. CDR3: CAISVRTDEKLFF. The CDR3 bases are TGTGCCATCAGTGTGCGGACGGATGAAAAACTGTTTTTT.

This clonotype has more than one count but fewer than ten. The J gene is TRBJ2-2, the V gene TRBV7-3, with TRBD2 as a possible D gene (6 bases). V was cut by 4 bases and J by 4 bases, with 19 bases left in between. The germline CDR1 and CDR2 sequences are SGHTA and FQGTGA. CDR3 length: 17 amino acids. The CDR3 region is CASSSGRGAKSTGELFF. The CDR3 region has the DNA TGTGCCAGCAGCTCGGGGCGGGGCGCGAAATCCACCGGGGAGCTGTTTTTT.

This clonotype was seen at least ten times. V usage is TRBV10-2 and J usage is TRBJ2-3; 15 nucleotides match TRBD2. Germline V CDR1 and CDR2: WSHSY, SAAADI. The CDR3 spans 16 residues. J lost 4 bases, V lost 7 bases, and 6 bases had no gene match. CDR3 protein: CASTPGLAGGSDTQYF. CDR3 bases: TGCGCCAGCACCCCGGGACTAGCGGGAGGATCAGATACGCAGTATTTT.

V usage is TRBV29-1 and J usage is TRBJ1-1, with D possibly TRBD1 on 5 matching bases. Germline CDR1 and CDR2: SQVTM and ANQGSEA. V was shortened by 3 bases and J by 7 bases, with 12 bases between the two germline ends. This CDR3 is built from 12 residues. This chain's CDR3 is CSVEGQTIEAFF. The CDR3, as DNA: TGCAGCGTTGAGGGGCAGACGATTGAAGCTTTCTTT.